This passage covers 20 T cell receptor beta chains from one sample sequenced in a study of identifying expanded T cells in peripheral blood. Some clones are missing from TCRdb's copy, which holds only in-frame ones; the method was immunoSEQ multiplex PCR. The sample includes about 98,000 clones, approximately 88% of them seen just once. The sample comprised blood. The receptor source for this set is a person aged 18 to 75 in good health.

V usage is TRBV2 and J usage is TRBJ1-2, with unresolved D. CDR1 is SNHLY, CDR2 FYNNEI, per germline. Trimming cost V 0 bases and J 4 bases, with 9 bases left between them. The CDR3 is 14 residues long. CDR3 sequence reads: CASSEARQVYGYTF. CDR3 coding DNA: TGTGCCAGCAGTGAAGCGCGGCAGGTCTATGGCTACACCTTC. The entire variable domain, with the rest obtained from reference TRBV2 and TRBJ1-2, is as follows: EPEVTQTPSHQVTQMGQEVILRCVPISNHLYFYWYRQILGQKVEFLVSFYNNEISEKSEIFDDQFSVERPDGSNFTLKIRSTKLEDSAMYFCASSEARQVYGYTFGSGTRLTVV.

The chain employs TRBV7-2 and TRBJ2-3; D may correspond to TRBD1 or TRBD2 (5 bases each). In germline, CDR1 is SGHTA, CDR2 FQGNSA. The V gene lost 3 bases and the J gene lost 1 base, with 8 bases spanning the gap. The CDR3 totals 14 residues. The CDR3 spells CASSFLGGTDTQYF. The CDR3 bases are TGTGCCAGCAGCTTTCTGGGGGGCACAGATACGCAGTATTTT.

The genes are TRBV19 and TRBJ2-6; either TRBD1 or TRBD2 may fit D (5 bases each). Germline V gene sequence: CDR1 LNHDA, CDR2 SQIVND (reference sequence). V lost 6 bases and J 4 bases, leaving 13 bases between the germline ends. The CDR3 contains 15 residues. The CDR3: CASRDGAAGANVLTF. CDR3 DNA sequence: TGTGCCAGTAGGGACGGGGCGGCAGGGGCCAACGTCCTGACTTTC.

The chain has TRBV27 and TRBJ2-3; 8 bases agree with TRBD1. Germline CDR1 and CDR2: MNHEY and SMNVEV (reference sequence). The CDR3 is made up of 15 amino acids. Trimming took 8 bases from V and 2 from J; bases not matched to a gene: 9. This CDR3 is CASPRGRPNTDTQYF. In DNA form, the CDR3 reads TGTGCCAGCCCCAGGGGGCGACCCAACACAGATACGCAGTATTTT.

This clone was seen only a few times. This chain connects TRBV4-1 to TRBJ2-1; D perhaps matches TRBD2 (5 bases). V was cut by 1 base and J by 0 bases, with 13 bases left in between. CDR3 length: 17 amino acids. Looked up from germline, CDR1 is MGHRA and CDR2 is YSYEKL. The CDR3 DNA follows: TGCGCCAGCAGCCAAGGAGCTAGCTCCAGCTCCTACAATGAGCAGTTCTTC. Translating gives CASSQGASSSSYNEQFF.

The V gene is TRBV7-3, the J gene TRBJ2-3, with D possibly TRBD2 on 7 matching bases. The V gene lost 5 bases and the J gene lost 2 bases, with 17 bases spanning the gap. Germline CDR1 reads SGHTA; CDR2 reads FQGTGA. This CDR3 is 16 amino acids long. The CDR3 nucleotides read TGTGCCAGCAGCCCAAAGGGGGGGCCTTCCACAGATACGCAGTATTTT. This codes for CASSPKGGPSTDTQYF.

The chain combines TRBV28 with TRBJ2-2, with D tentatively TRBD2 (5 bases). Germline CDR1 reads MDHEN; CDR2 reads SYDVKM. V gave up 7 bases and J gave up 0 bases, with 15 bases separating them. The CDR3 is 16 residues long. This CDR3 is CASTPGSDSNTGELFF. CDR3 bases: TGTGCCAGCACCCCGGGATCCGATTCGAACACCGGGGAGCTGTTTTTT.

The chain recombines TRBV15 with TRBJ2-5; the D is unclear. The ends were cut back, 5 bases at V and 5 bases at J, with 9 bases in the middle. The CDR3 spans 12 residues. Germline V lookup: CDR1 LNHNV, CDR2 YYDKDF (reference sequence). The CDR3 DNA follows: TGTGCCACCAGCGGCGTCGGGGAGACCCAGTACTTC. Residues: CATSGVGETQYF.

The CDR3 nucleotides are TGTGCCCAGCAGGCTCCCTACTACTACGAGCAGTACTTC. This codes for CAQQAPYYYEQYF. The V gene is TRBV30, the J gene TRBJ2-7; no firm D call. CDR1 GTSNPN and CDR2 SVGIG come from the germline V gene (reference sequence). V was shortened by 8 bases and J by 3 bases, with 17 bases between the two germline ends. The CDR3 runs 13 residues.

This chain joins TRBV28 and TRBJ2-7; 9 positions match TRBD1. With V trimmed by 1 base and J by 3 bases, 7 bases remained unmatched. The V gene's germline CDR1 is MDHEN and CDR2 SYDVKM. The CDR3 is 16 amino acids. The CDR3 sequence is CASSLSPGTGFYEQYF. The CDR3 nucleotides read TGTGCCAGCAGTTTATCACCCGGGACAGGGTTCTACGAGCAGTACTTC. The full variable domain, with the rest looked up from reference TRBV28 and TRBJ2-7, is DVKVTQSSRYLVKRTGEKVFLECVQDMDHENMFWYRQDPGLGLRLIYFSYDVKMKEKGDIPEGYSVSREKKERFSLILESASTNQTSMYLCASSLSPGTGFYEQYFGPGTRLTVT.

This sequence joins TRBV19 and TRBJ2-2; 7 nucleotides align to TRBD2. CDR3 length: 15 residues. CDR1 is LNHDA, CDR2 SQIVND, per germline (reference sequence). The J segment lost 3 bases and the V segment lost 8 bases, leaving 9 bases of the junction unmatched. This CDR3 is CASRSRGEDTGELFF. DNA of the CDR3: TGTGCCAGTCGATCTCGGGGGGAGGACACCGGGGAGCTGTTTTTT.

The rearrangement uses TRBV7-3 and TRBJ2-3, with 9 bases lining up with TRBD1. This CDR3 has 14 amino acids. J lost 0 bases, V lost 8 bases, and 3 bases had no gene match. Germline CDR1 reads SGHTA; CDR2 reads FQGTGA. The CDR3 loop reads CASRDRASTDTQYF. The CDR3 bases are TGTGCCAGCCGGGACAGGGCAAGCACAGATACGCAGTATTTT.

This chain connects TRBV11-3 to TRBJ2-5, with 9 bases fitting TRBD2. This CDR3 has 16 amino acids. From germline, CDR1 is SGHNT and CDR2 YENEEA. J gave up 3 bases and V 2 bases, and 7 bases lay outside the gene matches. Written as DNA, the CDR3 is TGTGCCAGCAGCTTAATCGCGGCGGGGGGGAAAGAGACCCAGTACTTC. As protein: CASSLIAAGGKETQYF.

A note on this clone: A read error may account for a junction end that differs from germline. This rearrangement joins TRBV5-1 to TRBJ1-2; maybe TRBD1 (5 bases). CDR1 is SGHRS and CDR2 is YFSETQ in the germline V gene. This CDR3 contains 12 residues. The CDR3 bases are TGCGCCAGCCGCTTGGGGGAGGATGGCTACACCTTC. Its protein is CASRLGEDGYTF.

The gene calls are TRBV19 and TRBJ1-2, with D unclear. CDR1 is LNHDA, CDR2 SQIVND, per germline (reference sequence). The V end was cut by 3 bases, the J end by 6 bases, with 8 bases between. The CDR3 has 12 amino acids. Here the CDR3 reads CASSIGRNGYTF. DNA for the CDR3: TGTGCCAGTAGTATTGGCAGGAATGGCTACACCTTC.

The rearrangement uses TRBV4-2 and TRBJ2-3; 7 nucleotides align to TRBD2. The CDR3 length is 18 residues. Germline CDR1 LGHNA, CDR2 YNFKEQ. The V and J ends lost 3 bases and 6 bases, in that order; junction bases with no gene match: 18. This CDR3 reads CASSHRARAGTTADTQYF. The DNA of the CDR3 is TGTGCCAGCAGCCACAGAGCTAGAGCGGGAACAACCGCTGATACGCAGTATTTT.

The chain combines TRBV5-4 with TRBJ2-1; 7 positions agree with TRBD2. CDR3 size: 17 residues. Germline V gene lookup returns CDR1 SGHNT and CDR2 YYREEE (reference sequence). V lost 4 bases and J lost 10; bases outside the gene matches: 20. The CDR3 loop is CASSGIGTTLGSYEQFF. In DNA form, the CDR3 reads TGTGCCAGCAGCGGAATCGGGACTACCCTAGGGTCGTACGAGCAGTTCTTC.

V and J are TRBV28 and TRBJ1-1; D unclear. Trimming took off 9 bases at V and 7 bases at J, with 9 bases between the two ends. The CDR3 consists of 10 residues. Per germline, CDR1 MDHEN and CDR2 SYDVKM. Written as DNA, the CDR3 is TGTGCCAGTGGGCCTAATGAAGCTTTCTTT. Translation: CASGPNEAFF.

V usage is TRBV28 and J usage is TRBJ1-1, with D maybe TRBD1 (5 bases). The CDR3 is 14 residues long. The V end was cut by 2 bases, the J end by 5 bases, with 12 bases between. The germline CDR1 and CDR2 sequences are MDHEN and SYDVKM. The CDR3 DNA sequence: TGTGCCAGCAGTTTAGGGGGAGTAGTGACTGAAGCTTTCTTT. Translation: CASSLGGVVTEAFF. Looking up the rest from reference TRBV28 and TRBJ1-1 gives the full variable domain: DVKVTQSSRYLVKRTGEKVFLECVQDMDHENMFWYRQDPGLGLRLIYFSYDVKMKEKGDIPEGYSVSREKKERFSLILESASTNQTSMYLCASSLGGVVTEAFFGQGTRLTVV.

This sequence joins TRBV4-2 and TRBJ2-5; no clear D gene. This CDR3 is 15 amino acids long. V lost 1 base to trimming and J lost 2 bases, with 11 bases between them. Per germline, CDR1 LGHNA and CDR2 YNFKEQ. The CDR3 is CASSQVSGTQETQYF. The CDR3 nucleotides read TGTGCCAGCAGCCAAGTTTCAGGAACACAAGAGACCCAGTACTTC.